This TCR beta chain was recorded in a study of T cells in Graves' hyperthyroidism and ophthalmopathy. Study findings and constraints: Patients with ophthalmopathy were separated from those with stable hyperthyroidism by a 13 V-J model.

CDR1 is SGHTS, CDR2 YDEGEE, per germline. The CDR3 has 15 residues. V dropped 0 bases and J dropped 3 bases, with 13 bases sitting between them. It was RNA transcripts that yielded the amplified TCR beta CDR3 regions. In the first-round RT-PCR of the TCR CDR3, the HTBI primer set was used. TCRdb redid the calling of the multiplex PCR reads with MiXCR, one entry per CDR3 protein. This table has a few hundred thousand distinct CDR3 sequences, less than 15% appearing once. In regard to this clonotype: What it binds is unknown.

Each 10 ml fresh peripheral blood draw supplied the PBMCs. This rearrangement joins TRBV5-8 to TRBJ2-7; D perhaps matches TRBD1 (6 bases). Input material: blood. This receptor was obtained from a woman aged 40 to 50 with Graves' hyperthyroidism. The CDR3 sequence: CASSLAGHLIYEQYF. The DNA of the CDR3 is TGTGCCAGCAGCTTGGCGGGACACTTAATCTACGAGCAGTACTTC.